A selection of T cell receptor beta chains follows, all from one sample in a study of metastatic and nonmetastatic thyroid tumors. TCRdb reanalyzed the PCR reads via MiXCR. The table lists around 37,000 clones, less than 25% of them singletons. Sequencing used blood. Every receptor here comes from a female donor with papillary thyroid cancer or a benign thyroid nodule (not recorded which). Some clones in this sample may be carry-over from other donors' samples. Both conserved end residues are part of each CDR3. D genes are given only for firm matches. Only part of the rows carry a size: once, few, many, or a class if the clone is expanded.

J,size,D,V,DNA,CDR3
TRBJ2-1,NA,NA,TRBV5-1,TGCGCCAGCAGCTTGACGACGGGAGAGCAGTTCTTC,CASSLTTGEQFF
TRBJ1-2,NA,NA,TRBV20-1,TGCAGTGCTAGTAGGTGGGCCCAAGAGGGCTACACCTTC,CSASRWAQEGYTF
TRBJ2-7,few,NA,TRBV28,TGTGCCAGCCTTTCTTCCTACGAGCAGTACTTC,CASLSSYEQYF
TRBJ2-7,NA,NA,TRBV18,TGTGCCAGCTCACCTCTGCTGGGAACCCACGAGCAGTACTTC,CASSPLLGTHEQYF
TRBJ2-7,NA,TRBD2,TRBV20-1,TGCAGTGCTATGTGGGGGAGGACTAGTCAGCACGAGCAGTACTTC,CSAMWGRTSQHEQYF
TRBJ2-7,many,TRBD1,TRBV3-1,TGTGCCAGCAGCTCCACGCCCGGACAGGGGGCTGCCTACGAGCAGTACTTC,CASSSTPGQGAAYEQYF
TRBJ1-1,many,NA,TRBV24-1,TGTGCCACCAGTTTTTCGGGGGGCGGGAACACTGAAGCTTTCTTT,CATSFSGGGNTEAFF
TRBJ1-6,many,TRBD1,TRBV14,TGTGCCAGCAGCCTAAGACAGGGCAATTCACCCCTCCACTTT,CASSLRQGNSPLHF
TRBJ2-7,many,TRBD2,TRBV10-3,TGTGCCATCAGTGAGCCGAGGGGACTAGCGGGAGTGGGCGAGCAGTACTTC,CAISEPRGLAGVGEQYF
TRBJ2-1,NA,NA,TRBV11-2,TGTGCCAGCAGCGCTCCAGGGCCAGCAAACAATGAGCAGTTCTTC,CASSAPGPANNEQFF
TRBJ2-7,NA,TRBD2,TRBV11-2,TGTGCCAGCAGCTTATCGGCAGCGGGACCCTACGAGCAGTACTTC,CASSLSAAGPYEQYF
TRBJ2-7,many,NA,TRBV18,TGTGCCAGCTCACCCCTGGACGAGCAGTACTTC,CASSPLDEQYF
TRBJ2-2,many,NA,TRBV4-1,TGCGCCAGCAGCCAAGATCCGCTAGGGAATTCCGGGGAGCTGTTTTTT,CASSQDPLGNSGELFF
TRBJ2-1,many,TRBD2,TRBV20-1,TGCAGTGCTAGCCTCCTTGGGACTAGCGGGAGTGAGCAGTTCTTC,CSASLLGTSGSEQFF
TRBJ1-5,few,NA,TRBV30,TGTGCCTGGAGTGTACGGAGCAATCAGCCCCAGCATTTT,CAWSVRSNQPQHF
TRBJ2-6,many,TRBD1,TRBV6-5,TGTGCCAGCAGAGTCCCTGGGACAGGGGGCGCTGGGGCCAACGTCCTGACTTTC,CASRVPGTGGAGANVLTF
TRBJ2-5,NA,NA,TRBV5-6,TGTGCCAGCAGCCTAAACCTACAGGGCGTAGAGGAGACCCAGTACTTC,CASSLNLQGVEETQYF
TRBJ2-7,few,NA,TRBV6-1,TGTGCCAGCAGCTTCCCGGGTTACGAGCAGTACTTC,CASSFPGYEQYF
TRBJ2-3,NA,NA,TRBV20-1,TGCAGTGTTAGGTTAGGGTCTGGCACAGATACGCAGTATTTT,CSVRLGSGTDTQYF
TRBJ1-1,few,NA,TRBV28,TGTGCCAGCAGCCTACCCACTGAAGATTGCTTT,CASSLPTEDCF
TRBJ2-3,NA,NA,TRBV27,TGTGCCAGCAGTTGGTCAGGGGGGGCAGATAAGCAGTATTTT,CASSWSGGADKQYF
TRBJ2-3,medium-sized,TRBD2,TRBV6-1,TGTGCCAGCAGACCTAGCGGGACGACAGATACGCAGTATTTT,CASRPSGTTDTQYF
TRBJ2-7,many,NA,TRBV25-1,TGTGCCAGCAGTGGATTTAGCGGCGAGCAGTACTTC,CASSGFSGEQYF
TRBJ1-5,NA,NA,TRBV5-1,TGCGCCAGCAGCTTGGGATGTGAGGGTCAGCCCCAGCATTTT,CASSLGCEGQPQHF
TRBJ2-5,few,TRBD2,TRBV6-1,TGTGCCAGCAGTCAAGCGGGAGAGCAAGAGACCCGGTACTTC,CASSQAGEQETRYF
TRBJ2-3,once,TRBD2,TRBV5-1,TGCGCCAGCAGCCCCTGGACTAGTGAAGATGCGCAGTATTTT,CASSPWTSEDAQYF
TRBJ2-7,NA,TRBD1,TRBV6-2/TRBV6-3,TGTGCCAGCAGTAAGAGGACAGGGCAGTCTATGGGGAGAGAGCAGTACTTC,CASSKRTGQSMGREQYF
TRBJ1-2,few,NA,TRBV6-1,TGTTCCAGCAGAACCGGGACATTTTTCTCCTATGGCTACACCTTC,CSSRTGTFFSYGYTF
TRBJ2-1,NA,NA,TRBV24-1,TGTGCCACCAGTGATTCAGGTTCGGGCTCCTACAATGAGCAGTTCTTC,CATSDSGSGSYNEQFF
TRBJ2-1,many,NA,TRBV5-4,TGTGCCAGCAGAAGGGAAACGGGGTACAATGAGCAGTTCTTC,CASRRETGYNEQFF
TRBJ2-1,NA,NA,TRBV6-1,TGTGTCAGCAGGGGTCTTGTGTCGTCCTACGATGAGCAGTTCTTC,CVSRGLVSSYDEQFF
TRBJ2-7,many,TRBD2,TRBV6-1,TGTGCCAGCAGTGACTTAGCGGGAGGGCCTTACGAGCAGTACTTC,CASSDLAGGPYEQYF
TRBJ2-1,many,NA,TRBV7-3,TGTGCCAGCAGCTCTAGGACAAAGGGTAGTGAGCAGTTCTTC,CASSSRTKGSEQFF
TRBJ2-1,many,TRBD2,TRBV28,TGTGCCAGCAGTTCCCTGGCAGGATGGGACTATTATGAGCAGTTCTTC,CASSSLAGWDYYEQFF
TRBJ2-7,NA,NA,TRBV14,TGTGCCAGCAGCCTTAGAGGGGTATCTTCCTACGAGCAGTACTTC,CASSLRGVSSYEQYF
TRBJ2-7,NA,NA,TRBV5-1,TGCGCCAGCAGCTTGGCCAGGCATCGCGAGCAGTACTTC,CASSLARHREQYF
TRBJ2-7,medium-sized,NA,TRBV28,TGTGCCAGCAGAGGGACGGGGAGCTCCTACGAGCAGTACTTC,CASRGTGSSYEQYF
TRBJ1-2,few,NA,TRBV24-1,TGTGCCACCAGTGATCCCGTCAGGGGATACTATGGCTACACCTTC,CATSDPVRGYYGYTF
TRBJ1-1,many,TRBD1,TRBV12-3/TRBV12-4,TGTGCCAGCAGAGGGACAGAGGGGAACACTGAAGCTTTCTTT,CASRGTEGNTEAFF
TRBJ1-4,many,TRBD1,TRBV4-2,TGTGCCAGCAGCCAAGACTCCGGGACAGGAGGTGAAAAACTGTTTTTT,CASSQDSGTGGEKLFF
TRBJ2-7,few,NA,TRBV6-1,TGTGCCAGCAGGCTTTCGAGCGGTGGGGGGTCTCGGCATTACTTC,CASRLSSGGGSRHYF
TRBJ2-3,NA,TRBD2,TRBV11-2,TGTGCCAGCAGCCGGACTCGGGGGGCAGATACGCAGTATTTT,CASSRTRGADTQYF
TRBJ1-1,many,NA,TRBV9,TGTGCCAGCAGGGCCTTGGGCACTGAAGCTTTCTTT,CASRALGTEAFF
TRBJ2-7,many,NA,TRBV7-2,TGTGCCAGCAGCCCCAGGGCTAGGTCCTACGAGCAGTACTTC,CASSPRARSYEQYF
TRBJ2-1,few,TRBD2,TRBV2,TGTGCCGGCGGGAGGTCCGGTAATAACAATGAGCAGTTCTTC,CAGGRSGNNNEQFF
TRBJ2-7,many,TRBD2,TRBV5-1,TGCGCCAGCAGCTTGTATACTAGCGGAGCCTACGAGCAGTACTTC,CASSLYTSGAYEQYF
TRBJ1-1,NA,NA,TRBV10-3,TGTGCCATCGGCGAGACGCCTAACACTGAAGCTTTCTTT,CAIGETPNTEAFF
TRBJ1-6,few,NA,TRBV6-1,TGTGCCAGCACCGGGGACGGGAATTCACCCCTCCACTTT,CASTGDGNSPLHF
TRBJ2-7,few,NA,TRBV2,TGTGCCAGCATGAGTAATAGCGAGCAGTACTTC,CASMSNSEQYF
TRBJ2-4,many,NA,TRBV5-1,TGCGCCAGCAGCTCCCCTTCGACTAGAAACATTCAGTACTTC,CASSSPSTRNIQYF
TRBJ2-3,few,NA,TRBV12-3/TRBV12-4,TGTGCCAGCAGTTTACCGGACAGTGGTCATGTTACGCAGTATTTT,CASSLPDSGHVTQYF
TRBJ2-5,many,TRBD1,TRBV19,TGTGCCAGTTCTCAGGGGGCGTTCGGGCAGACCCAGTACTTC,CASSQGAFGQTQYF
TRBJ2-1,many,TRBD1,TRBV12-3/TRBV12-4,TGTGCCAGCAGTTTAGTCCCGGGACAGGGAGGGACATTGGATGAGCAGTTCTTC,CASSLVPGQGGTLDEQFF
TRBJ2-3,NA,NA,TRBV6-1,TGTGCCAGCAGTGCCTTGGACCCACCAATTGTCACAGATACGCAGTATTTT,CASSALDPPIVTDTQYF